This TCR beta chain was identified during a study of blood T cell repertoires in COVID-19. Study in general: Sources were T cells, B-cell-depleted T cells, or PBMCs; the material itself was cDNA or gDNA.

In the authors' workflow: By means of reference gene primer amplification, nucleated cell counts were estimated. Only in-frame clones appear in the TCRdb table, and some are missing; sequencing was by immunoSEQ multiplex PCR. V and J calls plus clone size are reproduced from that table; the DNA served to infer D and trimming. The table has 250,000 to 400,000 clones, 75% to 90% seen once. V gave up 2 bases and J gave up 6 bases; unmatched junction bases: 3. The CDR3 runs to 15 residues. Germline V CDR1 and CDR2: MNHEY, SVGAGI. A note on this clone: This CDR3 is also generated by other DNA sequences in the sample.

The sequence was obtained from a woman aged 25-40 years with COVID-19, enrolled during active disease. V is TRBV6-5 and J is TRBJ2-2; 10 nucleotides line up with TRBD1. Sequencing was carried out using peripheral blood. CDR3 nucleotide sequence: TGTGCCAGCAGTTACCGACAGGGGGCGTCCGGGGAGCTGTTTTTT. Translating it yields CASSYRQGASGELFF.